This T cell receptor beta chain stems from a study of T cells after yellow fever vaccination. As for the study in general: Each low-cell-number fraction was prepared by means of SMART-Seq v4 Ultra Low Input.

The sample holds a few counts of this clonotype. The target antigen is unknown. The CDR3 is 18 residues long. The J segment lost 5 bases and the V segment lost 2 bases, leaving 8 bases of the junction unmatched. Germline assignment: CDR1 SGHAT and CDR2 FQDESV (reference sequence). TCRdb recomputed calls from the 5' RACE reads with MiXCR, one row per CDR3 protein. The sample shows more than 350,000 distinct CDR3 sequences, 11% of them seen only once. Points from the study as a whole: Overall, a small share of clonotypes was seen in both CD4 and CD8 compartments. Any FACS-sorted repertoire could hold abundant clonotypes that contaminate it from the bulk population.

The V call is TRBV11-1, the J call TRBJ2-1, with TRBD2 matching 14 bases. The sample in question was PBMCs, obtained on the day of the first yellow fever vaccination. This TCR was recovered from a young man who received the YFV17D yellow fever vaccine. CDR3 region: CASSLRGLAGGTNNEQFF. In DNA form, the CDR3 reads TGTGCCAGCAGCTTAAGAGGACTAGCGGGGGGCACAAACAATGAGCAGTTCTTC.